The next 9 T cell receptor beta chains were all read from a single sample in a study of persistence of HIV-infected CD4 T cells. No cognate antigen is known for these TCRs. The libraries were made with immunoSEQ version 4 in survey mode. Assay: immunoSEQ multiplex PCR; the TCRdb copy retains only in-frame clones and omits some. The sample shows 35,000 to 50,000 clones, just over 90% of them seen only once. Cells were stimulated nonspecifically with anti-CD3/anti-CD28 magnetic beads. CD4+ T cells upregulating both CD40 ligand and CD69 were sorted as responding cells. The sequencing used CD4+ T cells sorted from PBMCs after 18-hour stimulation, collected from a patient who received antiretroviral therapy. The receptors were sampled from an adult man with HIV who was CMV-seropositive.

V and J are TRBV15 and TRBJ2-7, with D perhaps matching TRBD1 (6 bases). This CDR3 is 14 amino acids long. CDR1 and CDR2 (germline): LNHNV, YYDKDF (reference sequence). Trimming pared 7 bases from V and 3 bases from J, leaving 16 bases between. CDR3 DNA sequence: TGTGCCACCACCCGGGACACCTTATTCTACGAGCAGTACTTC. It translates to CATTRDTLFYEQYF.

The chain has TRBV12-5 and TRBJ2-7, with D possibly TRBD2 on 6 matching bases. Germline values: CDR1 LGHNT, CDR2 FRNRAP. With 0 bases removed from V and 4 bases from J, the gap between germline ends came to 31 bases. The length of the CDR3 is 21 residues. DNA of the CDR3: TGTGCTAGTGGTTTGGTACTCCCCCCTCTCTTGGGAGGTAGTGCAGTATACGAGCAGTACTTC. Translated, it gives CASGLVLPPLLGGSAVYEQYF.

This clone was recorded once. The chain employs TRBV9 and TRBJ1-2; no firm D call. Per the germline V gene, CDR1 is SGDLS and CDR2 is YYNGEE. The CDR3 loop spans 14 amino acids. The V end lost 1 base, the J end lost 0 bases, and 7 bases lay between the germline ends. CDR3 protein: CASSVSDANYGYTF. The CDR3 DNA reads as TGTGCCAGCAGCGTATCCGATGCTAACTATGGCTACACCTTC.

The chain joins TRBV6-5 to TRBJ2-7; 7 positions agree with TRBD1. The CDR3 is 13 amino acids. In germline, CDR1 is MNHEY, CDR2 SVGAGI. The J segment lost 5 bases and the V segment lost 8 bases, leaving 9 bases of the junction unmatched. The CDR3 spells CASRLGQFDEQYF. CDR3 nucleotide sequence: TGTGCCAGCCGCCTGGGACAGTTCGACGAGCAGTACTTC.

This chain uses TRBV30 with TRBJ1-5, with TRBD1 matching over 7 bases. The CDR3 extends over 15 amino acids. V dropped 1 base and J dropped 2; count of bases not matched to a gene: 5. CDR1 and CDR2 (germline): GTSNPN, SVGIG (reference sequence). In DNA form, the CDR3 reads TGTGCCTGGAGTGGACAGGGAGGCGGCAATCAGCCCCAGCATTTT. This sequence encodes CAWSGQGGGNQPQHF.

The rearrangement uses TRBV4-1 and TRBJ1-1; weak D call: TRBD1 (5 bases). V gave up 1 base and J gave up 0 bases, with 12 bases separating them. CDR3 length: 16 amino acids. Germline V gives CDR1 MGHRA, CDR2 YSYEKL. DNA for the CDR3: TGCGCCAGCAGCCAAGGCGGGGACTGGGTGAACACTGAAGCTTTCTTT. It yields the protein CASSQGGDWVNTEAFF.

The V gene is TRBV28, the J gene TRBJ2-3; D perhaps matches TRBD2 (7 bases). The germline gives CDR1 MDHEN, CDR2 SYDVKM. The CDR3 sequence is 14 residues long. V gave up 1 base and J gave up 8 bases, with 13 bases separating them. For the CDR3, the DNA is TGTGCCAGCAGTTTATCCCAGGGAGGGGGTACGCAGTATTTT. Translation gives CASSLSQGGGTQYF.

This clone was seen just once. The chain joins TRBV19 to TRBJ2-7, with TRBD1 matching 7 bases. CDR3 length equals 15 residues. Per germline, CDR1 LNHDA and CDR2 SQIVND (reference sequence). Trimming cost V 6 bases and J 3 bases; bases outside gene matches: 11. CDR3 residues: CASRVLEGGNYEQYF. The CDR3 coding sequence is TGTGCCAGTAGAGTCTTGGAAGGGGGCAACTACGAGCAGTACTTC.

This chain joins TRBV19 and TRBJ1-6; possible D gene TRBD1, 5 bases. Per the germline V gene, CDR1 is LNHDA and CDR2 is SQIVND (reference sequence). The CDR3 has 19 amino acids. Trimming cost V 1 base and J 10 bases, with 26 bases left between them. The CDR3 loop reads CASSIVRPGTSGKNSPLHF. CDR3 sequence (DNA): TGTGCCAGTAGTATAGTTCGACCCGGGACCTCTGGGAAAAACTCACCCCTCCACTTT.